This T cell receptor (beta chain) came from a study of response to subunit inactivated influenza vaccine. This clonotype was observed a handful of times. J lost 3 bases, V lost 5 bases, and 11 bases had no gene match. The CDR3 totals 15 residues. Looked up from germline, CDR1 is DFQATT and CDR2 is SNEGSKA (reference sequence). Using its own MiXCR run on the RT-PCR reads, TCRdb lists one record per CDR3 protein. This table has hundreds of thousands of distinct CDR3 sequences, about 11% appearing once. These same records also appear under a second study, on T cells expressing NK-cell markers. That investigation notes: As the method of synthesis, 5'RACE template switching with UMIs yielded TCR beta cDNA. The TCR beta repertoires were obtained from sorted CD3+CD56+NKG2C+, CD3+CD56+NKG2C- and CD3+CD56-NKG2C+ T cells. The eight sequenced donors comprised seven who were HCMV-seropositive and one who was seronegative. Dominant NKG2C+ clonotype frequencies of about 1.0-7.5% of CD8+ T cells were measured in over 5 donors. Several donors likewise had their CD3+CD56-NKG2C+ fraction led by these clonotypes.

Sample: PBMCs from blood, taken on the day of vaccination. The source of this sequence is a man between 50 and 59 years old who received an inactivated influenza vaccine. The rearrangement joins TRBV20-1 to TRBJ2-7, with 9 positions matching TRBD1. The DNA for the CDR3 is TGCAGTGCTTCGGGGGGAGGGACAGGGTTCTACGAGCAGTACTTC. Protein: CSASGGGTGFYEQYF.